One sample yielded the 14 T cell receptor beta chains listed below, sequenced in a study of naive and memory T cell subsets. Two oligonucleotides, mixed equimolar, formed the beta constant-region primer covering TRBC1 and TRBC2. The ligated cDNA underwent four PCR rounds using SP2 and nested alpha and beta constant-region primers. Via MiXCR, TCRdb re-called the UMI-ligation and nested PCR reads, giving one row per CDR3 protein. The sample shows 95,000 to 150,000 distinct CDR3 sequences, around 35% of them seen only once. Sequenced input: central memory CD4+ T cells from blood. These receptors originate from a human donor in good health.

The chain joins TRBV7-9 to TRBJ2-2, with 9 bases lining up with TRBD2. The germline gives CDR1 SEHNR, CDR2 FQNEAQ (reference sequence). With V trimmed by 6 bases and J by 0 bases, 5 bases remained unmatched. This CDR3 has 16 residues. The CDR3 loop reads CASSFLAGSNTGELFF. CDR3 DNA sequence: TGTGCCAGCAGTTTCCTAGCGGGATCGAACACCGGGGAGCTGTTTTTT.

The chain employs TRBV6-1 and TRBJ1-1; D gene uncertain. V lost 6 bases to trimming and J lost 1 base, with 9 bases between them. Per the germline V gene, CDR1 is MNHNS and CDR2 is SASEGT. This CDR3 contains 13 residues. The CDR3 loop is CASRGGRNTEAFF. The CDR3 DNA reads TGTGCCAGCAGAGGAGGGCGGAACACTGAAGCTTTCTTT.

In its sample, this clonotype was seen a few times. The chain couples TRBV6-1 to TRBJ1-4; 7 nucleotides align to TRBD1. Germline trimming cut 8 bases from V and 8 bases from J; bases unmatched to any gene: 8. The germline CDR1 and CDR2 sequences are MNHNS and SASEGT. CDR3 length equals 13 residues. DNA of the CDR3: TGTGCCAGCCAACAGGGGTTAGGCGAAAAACTGTTTTTT. It translates to CASQQGLGEKLFF.

This clonotype was picked up a small number of times. The V and J genes are TRBV3-1 and TRBJ1-2, with unresolved D. Trimming cost V 0 bases and J 0 bases, with 20 bases left between them. The germline V gene encodes CDR1 LGHDT and CDR2 YNNKEL (reference sequence). The CDR3 loop spans 19 amino acids. The CDR3 loop reads CASSQDWRGRMEANYGYTF. For the CDR3, the DNA is TGTGCCAGCAGCCAAGATTGGAGAGGACGGATGGAGGCTAACTATGGCTACACCTTC.

This clonotype occurred a few times. The chain has TRBV5-1 and TRBJ2-3; TRBD2 matches 7 bases. The V and J ends lost 6 bases and 4 bases, in that order; junction bases with no gene match: 8. Germline V lookup: CDR1 SGHRS, CDR2 YFSETQ. The CDR3 consists of 14 residues. The chain's CDR3 is CASIEAGPPDTQYF. The CDR3 bases are TGCGCCAGCATCGAAGCGGGGCCTCCAGATACGCAGTATTTT.

The rearrangement joins TRBV28 to TRBJ1-3, with TRBD1 matching 7 bases. Germline assignment: CDR1 MDHEN and CDR2 SYDVKM. The CDR3 spans 15 residues. V lost 5 bases, J lost 5 bases, and 9 bases stayed unmatched. DNA of the CDR3: TGTGCCAGCAGTCGTGACAGGGAAATCAGAAACACCATATATTTT. Translation: CASSRDREIRNTIYF.

The rearrangement uses TRBV3-1 and TRBJ1-1; D is unresolved. Germline CDR1 and CDR2: LGHDT and YNNKEL (reference sequence). The CDR3 runs to 12 residues. Trimming shortened V by 5 bases and J by 0 bases, and 4 bases separated the two germline ends. This CDR3 reads CASSKVNTEAFF. Here the CDR3 DNA reads TGTGCCAGCAGCAAGGTGAACACTGAAGCTTTCTTT.

V is TRBV6-2 or TRBV6-3 and J is TRBJ2-1; D assignment may be TRBD1 or TRBD2 (7 bases each). The V and J ends lost 7 bases and 3 bases respectively, with 22 bases between them. Germline CDR1 reads MNHEY; CDR2 reads SVGEGT. The CDR3 sequence is 17 residues long. CDR3 in DNA: TGTGCCAGCACCAACCCCAGGGGGGACTACCACTACAATGAGCAGTTCTTC. Translated: CASTNPRGDYHYNEQFF.

A few counts support this clonotype. This sequence joins TRBV7-2 and TRBJ2-1, with 12 bases identical to TRBD2. CDR1 and CDR2 from the germline V gene are SGHTA and FQGNSA. V lost 7 bases and J lost 7; bases outside the gene matches: 17. The CDR3 is 18 residues long. In DNA, the CDR3 is TGTGCCAGCACCTCTGGACTAGCGGGAAATCAACGTCTGAATGAGCAGTTCTTC. Amino acids: CASTSGLAGNQRLNEQFF.

The chain uses TRBV28 and TRBJ2-3, with 8 bases aligning to TRBD2. The CDR3 sequence is 15 residues long. The V and J ends lost 5 bases and 4 bases, in that order; junction bases with no gene match: 8. Germline V gene data show CDR1 as MDHEN and CDR2 as SYDVKM. The CDR3 protein is CASSRGGRAADTQYF. The CDR3 DNA follows: TGTGCCAGCAGTCGGGGGGGGAGGGCCGCAGATACGCAGTATTTT.

The rearrangement links TRBV5-1 to TRBJ2-5, with TRBD2 matching over 7 bases. Germline CDR1 and CDR2: SGHRS and YFSETQ. CDR3 length: 14 amino acids. Trimming took 6 bases from V and 4 from J; bases not matched to a gene: 9. The CDR3 loop is CASTREIAGETQYF. The CDR3 DNA is TGCGCCAGCACGCGGGAGATCGCGGGAGAGACCCAGTACTTC.

The rearrangement links TRBV19 to TRBJ2-7; D ambiguous. The CDR3 runs to 15 residues. Germline CDR1 LNHDA, CDR2 SQIVND (reference sequence). Trimming removed 8 bases at V and 6 bases at J, with 23 bases between. This chain's CDR3 is CASSIGLQTVGEQYF. The CDR3 DNA follows: TGTGCCAGTTCGATAGGTCTCCAGACGGTTGGCGAGCAGTACTTC.

This clonotype was found a few times. V usage is TRBV28 and J usage is TRBJ2-3; 8 bases map to TRBD1. The CDR3 is 15 residues long. V shed 7 bases and J 3 bases; nucleotides not matched to a gene: 9. Germline assignment: CDR1 MDHEN and CDR2 SYDVKM. The CDR3 sequence is CASIGTGGRTDTQYF. DNA for the CDR3: TGTGCCAGCATCGGGACAGGAGGGCGAACAGATACGCAGTATTTT.

The sample holds one count of this clonotype. The chain links TRBV5-6 to TRBJ2-5; TRBD2 agrees at 11 bases. CDR1 and CDR2 (germline): SGHDT, YYEEEE. The junction had 9 bases not matched to a gene; V was cut back by 4 bases and J by 4 bases. This CDR3 is built from 16 residues. CDR3 region: CASSLRLAGTGETQYF. The DNA of the CDR3 is TGTGCCAGCAGCCTTCGACTAGCGGGAACGGGAGAGACCCAGTACTTC. The variable domain in full, completed from reference TRBV5-6 and TRBJ2-5, reads DAGVTQSPTHLIKTRGQQVTLRCSPKSGHDTVSWYQQALGQGPQFIFQYYEEEERQRGNFPDRFSGHQFPNYSSELNVNALLLGDSALYLCASSLRLAGTGETQYFGPGTRLLVL.